These 12 T cell receptor beta chains came from one sample sequenced in a study of blood T cell repertoires in COVID-19. Only in-frame clones appear in the TCRdb table, and some are missing; sequencing was by immunoSEQ multiplex PCR. The sample has around 140,000 clones; around 89% are singletons. Input material: peripheral blood. The receptor source for this set is a man aged 18 to 30 with COVID-19, enrolled during active disease.

This clone was detected only once. The chain joins TRBV19 to TRBJ1-4; the match to TRBD1 covers 8 bases. The germline V gene encodes CDR1 LNHDA and CDR2 SQIVND (reference sequence). CDR3 size: 15 residues. The V gene end was trimmed by 5 bases and the J gene end by 7 bases; junction bases not matched to a gene: 9. This CDR3 is CASSVRGRVGEKLFF. CDR3 in DNA: TGTGCCAGTAGTGTCAGGGGGCGCGTGGGTGAAAAACTGTTTTTT.

This clone was observed a single time. The J gene is TRBJ2-2, the V gene TRBV5-1, with 10 bases lining up with TRBD2. Germline V gene lookup returns CDR1 SGHRS and CDR2 YFSETQ. J lost 2 bases, V lost 5 bases, and 6 bases had no gene match. This CDR3 contains 16 residues. The CDR3 spells CASRPGLAINTGELFF. For the CDR3, the DNA is TGCGCCAGCAGGCCGGGACTAGCGATTAACACCGGGGAGCTGTTTTTT.

V and J are TRBV29-1 and TRBJ2-7; D is ambiguous. CDR1 is SQVTM, CDR2 ANQGSEA, per germline. V dropped 4 bases and J dropped 2 bases, with 9 bases sitting between them. The CDR3 contains 12 residues. Here the CDR3 reads CSVVDSPYEQYF. For the CDR3, the DNA is TGCAGCGTTGTAGACTCCCCCTACGAGCAGTACTTC.

The chain combines TRBV7-8 with TRBJ2-7; D unresolved. The CDR3 is made up of 14 amino acids. Trimming left V 2 bases short and J 4 bases short, with 12 bases between. Per germline, CDR1 SGHVS and CDR2 FQNEAQ. CDR3 loop: CASSLPAATYEQYF. Here the CDR3 DNA reads TGTGCCAGCAGCTTACCCGCAGCGACGTACGAGCAGTACTTC.

This sequence joins TRBV28 and TRBJ1-5; D unclear. The CDR3 is made up of 14 amino acids. Germline values: CDR1 MDHEN, CDR2 SYDVKM. The germline V and J ends were trimmed by 3 bases and 3 bases, with 9 bases remaining between them. The CDR3 DNA sequence: TGTGCCAGCAGTTTTACAGCAGTCAATCAGCCCCAGCATTTT. Translated, it gives CASSFTAVNQPQHF.

V and J are TRBV7-6 and TRBJ1-1, with 10 bases identical to TRBD1. V lost 5 bases to trimming and J lost 1 base; unmatched junction nucleotides: 7. The V gene's germline CDR1 is SGHVS and CDR2 FNYEAQ. The CDR3 is 16 amino acids. This chain's CDR3 is CASSRDRGQGNTEAFF. The CDR3 DNA is TGTGCCAGCAGCCGTGACAGGGGGCAGGGGAACACTGAAGCTTTCTTT.

The chain combines TRBV28 with TRBJ1-1; the match to TRBD1 covers 9 bases. J gave up 0 bases and V 1 base, and 9 bases lay outside the gene matches. Germline CDR1 reads MDHEN; CDR2 reads SYDVKM. The CDR3 runs 18 residues. DNA of the CDR3: TGTGCCAGCAGTTTATTAATTGGGGGGACAGGGTTGAACACTGAAGCTTTCTTT. Its protein is CASSLLIGGTGLNTEAFF.

This chain uses TRBV23-1 with TRBJ2-1, with D perhaps TRBD2 (5 bases). TRBV23-1 is an ORF, and what it does is uncertain. Trimming shortened V by 4 bases and J by 8 bases, and 15 bases separated the two germline ends. The CDR3 has 14 residues. The CDR3 nucleotides read TGCGCCAGCAGTCGTCCAGGAGGCATCGATGAGCAGTTCTTC. Its protein product is CASSRPGGIDEQFF.

This clone came up a few times. The chain carries TRBV30 and TRBJ2-7; D is unclear. This CDR3 contains 12 residues. CDR1 is GTSNPN, CDR2 SVGIG, per germline (reference sequence). Trimming removed 2 bases at V and 2 bases at J, with 7 bases between. CDR3 coding DNA: TGTGCCTGGAGTAGTGGGCCCTACGAGCAGTACTTC. This encodes CAWSSGPYEQYF.

The CDR3 DNA reads as TGCGCCAGCAGCCAAGGTCCCGCGCCTTATGGCTACACCTTC. Amino acid sequence: CASSQGPAPYGYTF. The gene calls are TRBV4-3 and TRBJ1-2, with D unclear. V lost 1 base, J lost 5 bases, and 11 bases lay in between. This CDR3 contains 14 residues. Germline V gene lookup returns CDR1 LGHNA and CDR2 YSLEER.

The CDR3 here is CASSLTVNYGYTF. The DNA for the CDR3 is TGTGCCAGCAGTTTAACAGTCAACTATGGCTACACCTTC. This sequence joins TRBV28 and TRBJ1-2, with unresolved D. With 2 bases removed from V and 2 bases from J, the gap between germline ends came to 6 bases. CDR1 is MDHEN and CDR2 is SYDVKM in the germline V gene. CDR3 length equals 13 residues.

The J gene is TRBJ2-1, the V gene TRBV28, with TRBD1 identical over 10 bases. J lost 7 bases, V lost 2 bases, and 5 bases had no gene match. Germline CDR1 is MDHEN and CDR2 is SYDVKM. The CDR3 sequence is 15 residues long. Written as DNA, the CDR3 is TGTGCCAGCAGTTTAAGACAGGGGGCGAAAAATGAGCAGTTCTTC. Translation: CASSLRQGAKNEQFF.